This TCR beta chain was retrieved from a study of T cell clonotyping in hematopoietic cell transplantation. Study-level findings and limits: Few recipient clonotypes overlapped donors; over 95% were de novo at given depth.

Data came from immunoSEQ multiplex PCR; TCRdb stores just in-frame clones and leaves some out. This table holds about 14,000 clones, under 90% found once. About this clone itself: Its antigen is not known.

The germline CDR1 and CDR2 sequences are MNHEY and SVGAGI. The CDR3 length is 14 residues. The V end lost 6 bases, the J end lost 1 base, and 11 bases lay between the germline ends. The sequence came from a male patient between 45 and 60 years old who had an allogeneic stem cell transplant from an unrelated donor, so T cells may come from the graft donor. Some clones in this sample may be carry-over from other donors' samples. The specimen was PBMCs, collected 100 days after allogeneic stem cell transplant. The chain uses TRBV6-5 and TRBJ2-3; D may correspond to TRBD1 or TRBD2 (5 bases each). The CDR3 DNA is TGTGCCAGCAGCCCCACGGGGCGCACAGATACGCAGTATTTT. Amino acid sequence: CASSPTGRTDTQYF.